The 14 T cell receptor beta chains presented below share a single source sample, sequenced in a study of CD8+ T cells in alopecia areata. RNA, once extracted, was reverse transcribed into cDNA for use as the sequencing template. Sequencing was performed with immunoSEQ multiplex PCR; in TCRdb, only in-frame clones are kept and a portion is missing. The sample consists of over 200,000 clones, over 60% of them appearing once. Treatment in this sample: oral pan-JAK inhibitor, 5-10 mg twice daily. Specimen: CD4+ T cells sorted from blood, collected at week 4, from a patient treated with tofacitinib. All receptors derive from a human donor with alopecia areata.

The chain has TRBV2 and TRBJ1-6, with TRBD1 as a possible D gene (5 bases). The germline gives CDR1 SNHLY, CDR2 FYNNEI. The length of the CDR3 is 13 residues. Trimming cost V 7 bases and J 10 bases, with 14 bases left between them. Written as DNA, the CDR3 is TGTGCCAGCATATCTCAGGGAGGCTCACCCCTCCACTTT. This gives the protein CASISQGGSPLHF.

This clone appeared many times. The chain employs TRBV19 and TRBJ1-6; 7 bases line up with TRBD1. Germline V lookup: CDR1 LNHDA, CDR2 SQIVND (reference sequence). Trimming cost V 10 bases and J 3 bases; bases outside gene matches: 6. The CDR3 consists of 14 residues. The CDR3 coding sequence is TGTGCCACCCGACAGGGAAACTATAATTCACCCCTCCACTTT. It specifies CATRQGNYNSPLHF.

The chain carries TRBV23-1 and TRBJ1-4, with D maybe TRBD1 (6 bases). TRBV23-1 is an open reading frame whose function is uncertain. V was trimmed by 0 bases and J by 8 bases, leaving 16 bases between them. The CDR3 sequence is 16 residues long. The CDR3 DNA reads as TGCGCCAGCAGTCAATCGGGGAACAGGGCAGGGGAAAAACTGTTTTTT. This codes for CASSQSGNRAGEKLFF.

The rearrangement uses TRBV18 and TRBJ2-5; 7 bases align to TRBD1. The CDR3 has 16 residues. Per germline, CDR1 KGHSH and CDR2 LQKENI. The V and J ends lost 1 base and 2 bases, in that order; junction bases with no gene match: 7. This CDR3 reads CASSPQSGGQQETQYF. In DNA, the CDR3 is TGTGCCAGCTCACCACAAAGTGGGGGACAGCAAGAGACCCAGTACTTC.

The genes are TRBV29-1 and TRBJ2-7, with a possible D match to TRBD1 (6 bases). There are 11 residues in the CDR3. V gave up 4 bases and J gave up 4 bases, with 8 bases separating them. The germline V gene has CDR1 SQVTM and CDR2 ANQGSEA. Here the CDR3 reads CSVGTVYEQYF. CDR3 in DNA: TGCAGCGTTGGGACAGTTTACGAGCAGTACTTC.

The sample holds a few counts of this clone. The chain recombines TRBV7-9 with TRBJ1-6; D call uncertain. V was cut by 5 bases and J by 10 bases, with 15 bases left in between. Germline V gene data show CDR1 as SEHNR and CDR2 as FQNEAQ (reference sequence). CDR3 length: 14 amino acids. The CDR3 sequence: CASSAHIVGSPLHF. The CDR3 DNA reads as TGTGCCAGCAGCGCCCACATTGTAGGGTCACCCCTCCACTTT.

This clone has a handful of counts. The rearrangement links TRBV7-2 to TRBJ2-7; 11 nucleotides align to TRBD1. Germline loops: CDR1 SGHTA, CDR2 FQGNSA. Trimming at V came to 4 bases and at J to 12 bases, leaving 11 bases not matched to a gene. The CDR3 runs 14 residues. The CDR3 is CASSSGQGALLLYF. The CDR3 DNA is TGTGCCAGCAGCTCCGGACAGGGGGCGCTTCTGCTGTACTTC.

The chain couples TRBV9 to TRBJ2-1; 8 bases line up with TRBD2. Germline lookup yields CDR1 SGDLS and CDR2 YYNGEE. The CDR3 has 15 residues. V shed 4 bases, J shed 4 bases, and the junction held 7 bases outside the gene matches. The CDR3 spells CASSPSSGGYNEQFF. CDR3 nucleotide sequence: TGTGCCAGCAGCCCTTCCAGCGGGGGTTACAATGAGCAGTTCTTC.

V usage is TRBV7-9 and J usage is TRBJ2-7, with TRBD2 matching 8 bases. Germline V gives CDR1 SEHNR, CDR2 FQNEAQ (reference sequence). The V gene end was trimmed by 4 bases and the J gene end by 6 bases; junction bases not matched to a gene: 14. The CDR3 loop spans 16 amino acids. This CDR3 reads CASSSSSGNVKAEQYF. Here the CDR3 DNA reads TGTGCCAGCAGCTCGAGTAGCGGGAACGTTAAAGCCGAGCAGTACTTC.

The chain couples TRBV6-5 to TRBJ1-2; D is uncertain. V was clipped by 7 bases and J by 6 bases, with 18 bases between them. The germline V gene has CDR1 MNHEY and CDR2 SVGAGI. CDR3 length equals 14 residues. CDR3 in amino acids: CASMDWRVGNGYTF. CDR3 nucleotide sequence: TGTGCCAGCATGGATTGGAGGGTCGGAAATGGCTACACCTTC.

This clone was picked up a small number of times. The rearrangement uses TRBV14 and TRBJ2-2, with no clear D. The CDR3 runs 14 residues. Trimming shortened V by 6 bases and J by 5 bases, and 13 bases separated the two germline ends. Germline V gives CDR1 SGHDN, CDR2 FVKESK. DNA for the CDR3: TGTGCCAGCAGTCCGGCATCGGTGACCGGGGAGCTGTTTTTT. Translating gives CASSPASVTGELFF.

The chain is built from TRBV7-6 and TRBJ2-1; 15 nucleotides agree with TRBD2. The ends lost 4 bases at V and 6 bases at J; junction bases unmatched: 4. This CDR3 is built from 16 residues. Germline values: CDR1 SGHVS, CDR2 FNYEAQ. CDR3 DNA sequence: TGTGCCAGCAGCTCGCGGACTAGCGGGGGGGGCAATGAGCAGTTCTTC. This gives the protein CASSSRTSGGGNEQFF.

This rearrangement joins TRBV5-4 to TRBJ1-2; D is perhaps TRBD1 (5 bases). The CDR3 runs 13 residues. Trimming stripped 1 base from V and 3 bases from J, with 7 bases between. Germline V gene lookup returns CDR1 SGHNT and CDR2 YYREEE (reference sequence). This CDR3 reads CASSLWGDYGYTF. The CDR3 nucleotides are TGTGCCAGCAGCTTGTGGGGGGACTATGGCTACACCTTC. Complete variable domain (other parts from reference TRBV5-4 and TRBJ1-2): ETGVTQSPTHLIKTRGQQVTLRCSSQSGHNTVSWYQQALGQGPQFIFQYYREEENGRGNFPPRFSGLQFPNYSSELNVNALELDDSALYLCASSLWGDYGYTFGSGTRLTVV.

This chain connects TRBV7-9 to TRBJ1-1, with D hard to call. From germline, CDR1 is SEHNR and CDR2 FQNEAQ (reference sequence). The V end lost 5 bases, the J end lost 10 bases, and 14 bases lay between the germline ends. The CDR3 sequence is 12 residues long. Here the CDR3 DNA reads TGTGCCAGCAGCACACAAGCCCTTGGAGCTTTCTTT. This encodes CASSTQALGAFF.